The 11 T cell receptor beta chains presented below share a single source sample, sequenced in a study of shared clonotypes between healthy human individuals. Sequenced by immunoSEQ multiplex PCR; TCRdb stores in-frame clones only, minus some. This table holds approximately 1.1 million clones, 75% to 80% found once. Sequencing input: memory CD4+ T cells from PBMCs. Noted subset: CD45RA-negative fraction. All receptors derive from a man between 18 and 35 years old in good health. Some clones in this sample may be carry-over from other donors' samples.

This clone was seen a single time. The chain combines TRBV5-1 with TRBJ2-1; weak D call: TRBD2 (6 bases). The germline gives CDR1 SGHRS, CDR2 YFSETQ. With 1 base removed from V and 3 bases from J, the gap between germline ends came to 14 bases. This CDR3 is built from 16 residues. The CDR3 region has the DNA TGCGCCAGCAGCTTGTCTCCGGGAGCCAACTACAATGAGCAGTTCTTC. Its translation: CASSLSPGANYNEQFF.

This clone was seen more than once but under ten times. The rearrangement links TRBV30 to TRBJ2-7; 8 bases fit TRBD1. V shed 1 base, J shed 0 bases, and the junction held 8 bases outside the gene matches. The CDR3 has 16 residues. CDR1 and CDR2 from the germline V gene are GTSNPN and SVGIG (reference sequence). CDR3 residues: CAWSALTGVYSYEQYF. The CDR3 DNA is TGTGCCTGGAGTGCCTTGACAGGGGTCTACTCCTACGAGCAGTACTTC.

This sequence joins TRBV19 and TRBJ1-5; tentatively, D is TRBD1 (6 bases). This CDR3 spans 16 amino acids. Trimming stripped 7 bases from V and 0 bases from J, with 16 bases between. Germline CDR1 reads LNHDA; CDR2 reads SQIVND (reference sequence). CDR3 amino acids: CASNSFTGYSNQPQHF. The DNA for the CDR3 is TGTGCCAGTAATTCCTTTACAGGGTATAGCAATCAGCCCCAGCATTTT.

The J gene is TRBJ2-2, the V gene TRBV18; 7 nucleotides align to TRBD2. The CDR3 totals 15 residues. V was clipped by 0 bases and J by 4 bases; unmatched bases: 2. CDR1 KGHSH and CDR2 LQKENI come from the germline V gene. CDR3 in amino acids: CASSPPGGSTGELFF. CDR3 coding DNA: TGTGCCAGCTCACCACCGGGAGGGAGCACCGGGGAGCTGTTTTTT.

V usage is TRBV10-1 and J usage is TRBJ1-2, with TRBD1 as a possible D gene (6 bases). Germline CDR1 reads WNHNN; CDR2 reads SYGVQD (reference sequence). This CDR3 spans 15 amino acids. Trimming left V 6 bases short and J 3 bases short, with 17 bases between. The CDR3 region is CASRPRDTLDYGYTF. The DNA of the CDR3 is TGCGCCAGCAGACCCCGGGACACCTTGGACTATGGCTACACCTTC.

The chain is built from TRBV29-1 and TRBJ2-3, with 13 bases lining up with TRBD2. V shed 4 bases, J shed 4 bases, and the junction held 2 bases outside the gene matches. Germline V gene sequence: CDR1 SQVTM, CDR2 ANQGSEA. The CDR3 loop spans 14 amino acids. CDR3 DNA sequence: TGCAGCGTTGCCACTAGCGGGAGGGCAGATACGCAGTATTTT. This sequence encodes CSVATSGRADTQYF.

The chain combines TRBV30 with TRBJ1-1; D might be TRBD1 (6 bases). The ends were cut back, 0 bases at V and 5 bases at J, with 16 bases in the middle. The CDR3 spans 15 residues. Germline-derived CDR1 and CDR2 are GTSNPN and SVGIG (reference sequence). The CDR3 loop is CAWSVHIGGLTEAFF. The CDR3 DNA sequence: TGTGCCTGGAGTGTACATATCGGGGGGCTGACTGAAGCTTTCTTT.

The chain employs TRBV28 and TRBJ2-5; maybe TRBD1 (6 bases). Between the trimmed V and J ends, which lost 4 bases and 4 bases, there was a span of 28 bases. CDR3 size: 19 residues. CDR1 and CDR2 from the germline V gene are MDHEN and SYDVKM. The CDR3: CASSSQKGAHSGHRETQYF. The DNA for the CDR3 is TGTGCCAGCAGTTCACAAAAAGGGGCCCACTCGGGACACCGAGAGACCCAGTACTTC.

The chain carries TRBV7-8 and TRBJ2-2, with a tentative D call TRBD2 (6 bases). CDR1 and CDR2 (germline): SGHVS, FQNEAQ. Between the trimmed V and J ends, which lost 5 bases and 3 bases, there was a span of 10 bases. This CDR3 comprises 14 residues. The CDR3 nucleotides read TGTGCCAGCAGCCTAACGGGGGACACCGGGGAGCTGTTTTTT. It yields the protein CASSLTGDTGELFF.

Regarding this clone: The same CDR3 can be traced to other DNA sequences in this sample. This chain joins TRBV5-1 and TRBJ1-4; weak D call: TRBD1 (5 bases). The CDR3 has 16 amino acids. Per the germline V gene, CDR1 is SGHRS and CDR2 is YFSETQ. The germline V and J ends were trimmed by 0 bases and 0 bases, with 9 bases remaining between them. The CDR3 DNA reads as TGCGCCAGCAGCTTGGGTACGGGGGCAACTAATGAAAAACTGTTTTTT. It encodes CASSLGTGATNEKLFF.

V and J are TRBV19 and TRBJ1-1; 7 nucleotides match TRBD1. Per the germline V gene, CDR1 is LNHDA and CDR2 is SQIVND (reference sequence). The V and J ends lost 5 bases and 8 bases, in that order; junction bases with no gene match: 14. The length of the CDR3 is 15 residues. DNA for the CDR3: TGTGCCAGTAGTCCCTTGACAGGGCCCACTTCGGAAGCTTTCTTT. Translating it yields CASSPLTGPTSEAFF.